Each of the 10 T cell receptor beta chains below was sequenced from the same sample in a study of blood T cell repertoires in COVID-19 (dated by TCRdb to about 2020). Receptors were amplified or captured by the immunoSEQ multiplex PCR assay. TCRdb stores this immuneACCESS table with in-frame sequences only. Part of the clones is absent; in the studies checked, under half of the shortfall reflects unresolved V genes, and no reason is known for the rest. The sample table contains 150,000 to 200,000 clones; only one count was recorded for around 81% of them. The ten biggest clones cover approximately 2.4% of the sample. Material: peripheral blood. Source of these receptors: a human donor with acute or convalescent COVID-19. The donor label of this sample is uncertain.

The chain uses TRBV6-5 and TRBJ1-2; TRBD1 aligns across 8 bases. The CDR3 runs 14 residues. Germline trimming cut 0 bases from V and 8 bases from J; bases unmatched to any gene: 5. CDR1 and CDR2 from the germline V gene are MNHEY and SVGAGI. The CDR3 sequence is CASSYSQGARGYTF. The CDR3 DNA sequence: TGTGCCAGCAGTTACTCTCAGGGGGCGAGGGGCTACACCTTC.

This chain's CDR3 is CASGGGTEYNEQFF. The CDR3 DNA reads as TGTGCCAGCGGCGGGGGGACCGAGTACAATGAGCAGTTCTTC. The V call is TRBV28, the J call TRBJ2-1, with 8 bases lining up with TRBD2. This CDR3 is 14 amino acids long. Germline assignment: CDR1 MDHEN and CDR2 SYDVKM. The V gene end was trimmed by 8 bases and the J gene end by 4 bases; junction bases not matched to a gene: 7.

This chain joins TRBV30 and TRBJ1-2, with 8 bases that match TRBD1. Looked up from germline, CDR1 is GTSNPN and CDR2 is SVGIG (reference sequence). The CDR3 is made up of 14 amino acids. V was pared by 5 bases and J by 4 bases, with 9 bases of the junction left unmatched. The CDR3 DNA reads TGTGCCTGGGACGGGACAGGCGGTTTCTATGGCTACACCTTC. Its protein product is CAWDGTGGFYGYTF.

The chain joins TRBV11-2 to TRBJ1-6, with 7 nucleotides matching TRBD1. The CDR3 sequence is 14 residues long. Per germline, CDR1 SGHAT and CDR2 FQNNGV. V dropped 5 bases and J dropped 10; count of bases not matched to a gene: 8. The CDR3 region is CASSGGTEGSPLHF. DNA for the CDR3: TGTGCCAGCAGCGGGGGGACAGAGGGATCACCCCTCCACTTT. The full variable domain, with the rest looked up from reference TRBV11-2 and TRBJ1-6, is EAGVAQSPRYKIIEKRQSVAFWCNPISGHATLYWYQQILGQGPKLLIQFQNNGVVDDSQLPKDRFSAERLKGVDSTLKIQPAKLEDSAVYLCASSGGTEGSPLHFGNGTRLTVT.

This clone was detected ten times or more. This chain uses TRBV5-1 with TRBJ2-1, with 12 bases aligning to TRBD2. Trimming removed 1 base from V and 8 bases from J; junction bases left unmatched: 1. Germline values: CDR1 SGHRS, CDR2 YFSETQ. The length of the CDR3 is 14 residues. CDR3 bases: TGCGCCAGCAGCTTGACTAGCGGGAGGTATGAGCAGTTCTTC. Translated, it gives CASSLTSGRYEQFF.

The rearrangement joins TRBV5-1 to TRBJ1-4; 7 bases line up with TRBD1. The CDR3 is made up of 14 amino acids. CDR1 and CDR2 (germline): SGHRS, YFSETQ. Trimming cost V 4 bases and J 7 bases; bases outside gene matches: 7. CDR3 in amino acids: CASSGGTVGEKLFF. The CDR3 nucleotides are TGCGCCAGCAGCGGAGGGACAGTGGGTGAAAAACTGTTTTTT.

The J gene is TRBJ1-5, the V gene TRBV2; 7 bases are shared with TRBD1. CDR1 SNHLY and CDR2 FYNNEI come from the germline V gene. The CDR3 length is 15 residues. Trimming cost V 7 bases and J 2 bases; bases outside gene matches: 8. The CDR3 is CASTKSGQGNQPQHF. CDR3 DNA: TGTGCCAGCACTAAAAGCGGACAGGGCAATCAGCCCCAGCATTTT.

The CDR3, as DNA: TGTGCCTGGAGTGTTAGCGGGTCAGATACGCAGTATTTT. Protein: CAWSVSGSDTQYF. This chain connects TRBV30 to TRBJ2-3; 7 nucleotides match TRBD2. Germline V lookup: CDR1 GTSNPN, CDR2 SVGIG (reference sequence). The CDR3 is 13 amino acids. The V gene end was trimmed by 0 bases and the J gene end by 4 bases; junction bases not matched to a gene: 1.

The chain couples TRBV27 to TRBJ2-1; TRBD1 agrees at 8 bases. The length of the CDR3 is 17 residues. V was clipped by 5 bases and J by 3 bases; unmatched bases: 12. CDR1 and CDR2 from the germline V gene are MNHEY and SMNVEV (reference sequence). The CDR3 region is CASSARFGTGDYNEQFF. Written as DNA, the CDR3 is TGTGCCAGCAGTGCCCGGTTTGGGACAGGAGACTACAATGAGCAGTTCTTC.

The chain is built from TRBV30 and TRBJ1-2; D is perhaps TRBD1 (6 bases). Between the trimmed V and J ends, which lost 5 bases and 5 bases, there was a span of 12 bases. Germline V gene sequence: CDR1 GTSNPN, CDR2 SVGIG (reference sequence). The CDR3 loop spans 12 amino acids. CDR3 DNA: TGTGCCTGGGCCGGGACACAGTATGGCTACACCTTC. Its protein product is CAWAGTQYGYTF.